This T cell receptor (beta chain) was observed in a study of lung T cells in sarcoidosis with Löfgren's syndrome. The germline CDR1 and CDR2 sequences are SGHRS and YFSETQ. V was pared by 4 bases and J by 3 bases, with 4 bases of the junction left unmatched. The length of the CDR3 is 15 residues. This clonotype was seen ten or more times. Via MiXCR, TCRdb re-called the reads, giving one row per CDR3 protein. The sample includes 9,400 or so distinct CDR3 sequences, about 20% of them seen just once. Specimen: CD4+ T cells from bronchoalveolar lavage. The receptor comes from a human donor with sarcoidosis (Löfgren's syndrome or another form), or a control subject (not recorded which). J is TRBJ1-5 and V is TRBV5-1; 10 bases agree with TRBD1. CDR3 DNA: TGCGCCAGCAGCAAAGACAGGGGGCCCAATCAGCCCCAGCATTTT. The encoded protein is CASSKDRGPNQPQHF. The variable domain in full, completed from reference TRBV5-1 and TRBJ1-5, reads KAGVTQTPRYLIKTRGQQVTLSCSPISGHRSVSWYQQTPGQGLQFLFEYFSETQRNKGNFPGRFSGRQFSNSRSEMNVSTLELGDSALYLCASSKDRGPNQPQHFGDGTRLSIL.